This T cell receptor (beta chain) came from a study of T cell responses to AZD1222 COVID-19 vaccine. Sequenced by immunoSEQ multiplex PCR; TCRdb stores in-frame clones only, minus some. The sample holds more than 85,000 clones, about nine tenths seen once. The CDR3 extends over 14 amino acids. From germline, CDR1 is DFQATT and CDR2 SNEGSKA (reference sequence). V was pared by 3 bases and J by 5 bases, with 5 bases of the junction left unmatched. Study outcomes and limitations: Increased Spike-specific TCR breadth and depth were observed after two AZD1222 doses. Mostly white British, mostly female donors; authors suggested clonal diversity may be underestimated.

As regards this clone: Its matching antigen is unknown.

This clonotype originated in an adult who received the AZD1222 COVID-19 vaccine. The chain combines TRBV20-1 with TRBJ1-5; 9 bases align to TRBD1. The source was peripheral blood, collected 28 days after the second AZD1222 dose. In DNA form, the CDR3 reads TGCAGTGCTAGTCGAGGGACAGGGTATCAGCCCCAGCATTTT. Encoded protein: CSASRGTGYQPQHF.